The following is a T cell receptor beta chain sequence with its context. The antigen is unknown. It was with a sample-barcoded 5' primer and a J-beta primer mix that a second PCR of about 6 to 12 cycles was run. A tag from a template-switch adaptor with 12 random nucleotides marked each cDNA molecule. MiXCR was run by TCRdb on the 5' RACE reads, yielding one entry per CDR3 protein. The data show 890,000 or so distinct CDR3 sequences, approximately 59% seen once. This record belongs to a study of blood T cells in healthy people across ages. Study-level background: About one barcoded TCR beta cDNA was captured per two T cells. Study-level points and caveats: Estimated diversity, derived from one million T cells, was regarded as an underestimate. There were more naive CD4+ cells and higher diversity in long-lived donors than in aged donors.

This CDR3 is built from 16 residues. V was pared by 4 bases and J by 6 bases, with 21 bases between. Germline V lookup: CDR1 DFQATT, CDR2 SNEGSKA (reference sequence). The specimen sequenced was blood. This clonotype originated in a man aged 30 to 39 in good health. This chain links TRBV20-1 with TRBJ1-4; D gene unclear. CDR3 in DNA: TGCAGTGCTAACGCCCTCCCGGGAACTTGGGATGAAAAACTGTTTTTT. As protein: CSANALPGTWDEKLFF.